This TCR beta chain comes out of a study of shared clonotypes between healthy human individuals. Overall study context: Each donor's CD4 naive and CD4 memory cells filled three plates apiece, CD8 naive two, and CD8 memory one.

Terminally differentiated effector memory CD45RA+ cells were excluded from the naive CD8 cells, which were CD45RO-negative and positively selected for CCR7. Note on this clone: Its specificity is unknown.

Findings of the study overall: Roughly 5% was the fraction of naive CD4 clonotypes found shared across several donors. Non-shared clonotypes showed lower generation probabilities than clonotypes common to all four donors. What naive subsets generally showed was a larger estimated richness than memory subsets showed.

Assay: immunoSEQ multiplex PCR; the TCRdb copy retains only in-frame clones and omits some. Of around 1.9 million clones in the sample, about 92% were seen once. Between the trimmed V and J ends, which lost 3 bases and 6 bases, there was a span of 12 bases. The CDR3 is 13 amino acids. CDR1 is SGHDN and CDR2 is FVKESK in the germline V gene. The chain carries TRBV14 and TRBJ2-7; no clear D. The sequence came from a man aged 18-30 years in good health. Some clones in this sample may be carry-over from other donors' samples. The sequenced sample consisted of naive CD8+ T cells from PBMCs. The CDR3 loop reads CASSHSWSSEQYF. Written as DNA, the CDR3 is TGTGCCAGCAGCCATTCCTGGAGCAGCGAGCAGTACTTC.